This TCR beta chain was captured by sequencing in a study of T cell responses to AZD1222 COVID-19 vaccine. Study-wide points: Scientists sampled the repertoires only once the peak T cell response had passed.

The repertoire was sequenced with immunoSEQ multiplex PCR; TCRdb's copy has only in-frame clones and lacks some. The data show 95,000 to 150,000 clones, roughly 84% seen once. Points on this clone: No antigen is known for it.

The CDR3 consists of 13 residues. Germline assignment: CDR1 WNHNN and CDR2 SYGVQD (reference sequence). With 6 bases removed from V and 0 bases from J, the gap between germline ends came to 8 bases. The rearrangement joins TRBV10-1 to TRBJ1-1; D unclear. This TCR came from an adult in good health. Sequencing used peripheral blood, obtained on day 0 of AZD1222 vaccination. The CDR3 DNA reads TGCGCCAGCAGATCGGGCCTGAACACTGAAGCTTTCTTT. Translation gives CASRSGLNTEAFF.